This is a list of T cell receptor beta chains from one sample in a study of memory CD4+ T cells and cytomegalovirus serostatus. The data were produced by immunoSEQ multiplex PCR, yet TCRdb's version contains in-frame clones alone and is incomplete. The table lists about 58,000 clones, 82% of them singletons. The sequenced material came from memory CD4+ T cells from blood. The receptors originated from an adult in good health and CMV-seronegative. Some clones in this sample may be carry-over from other donors' samples. The CDR3 runs from the conserved cysteine through the conserved F or W. Each record gives: J gene, V gene, CDR3 length, D gene, CDR3 protein. D genes are given only for firm matches.

>TRBJ1-2|TRBV10-1|18|-
CASSEPPGGRWHDYGYTF
>TRBJ2-5|TRBV5-1|14|-
CASSLVPDQETQYF
>TRBJ2-6|TRBV7-8|15|-
CASSPGGSGANVLTF
>TRBJ1-1|TRBV2|16|-
CASRSRPSRGSTEAFF
>TRBJ2-7|TRBV27|16|TRBD1
CASRKQGAPPPNEQYF
>TRBJ2-5|TRBV28|16|TRBD1
CASSFRTGRSTETQYF
>TRBJ2-3|TRBV27|15|-
CASAFGVAYTDTQYF
>TRBJ1-5|TRBV7-9|17|TRBD1
CASSLGTGAFSNQPQHF
>TRBJ2-5|TRBV7-2|14|-
CASSFGGRQETQYF
>TRBJ2-5|TRBV29-1|14|TRBD2
CSGSRREAEETQYF
>TRBJ2-5|TRBV9|17|TRBD2
CASSVGGLAGIQETQYF
>TRBJ1-1|TRBV30|10|-
CAWSREGAFF
>TRBJ1-2|TRBV6-5|13|-
CASSSDSNYGYTF
>TRBJ2-6|TRBV5-6|18|-
CASSLPGLILSGANVLTF
>TRBJ2-7|TRBV30|15|TRBD2
CAWSVTSGRAAEQYF
>TRBJ2-7|TRBV30|15|TRBD1
CACRPRDRDTYEQYF
>TRBJ2-5|TRBV11-3|15|TRBD2
CASSPGLAGVKTQYF
>TRBJ2-2|TRBV4-2|16|-
CASSQERVATTGELFF
>TRBJ1-5|TRBV30|14|-
CAWSRSSRNQPQHF
>TRBJ2-3|TRBV7-2|16|TRBD2
CASSLGGGRFTDTQYF
>TRBJ1-5|TRBV19|12|TRBD1
CASARGDQPQHF
>TRBJ2-1|TRBV7-3|15|TRBD1
CASSQDRGTYNEQFF
>TRBJ1-1|TRBV9|14|TRBD1
CASGGTGINTEAFF
>TRBJ1-6|TRBV5-1|15|-
CASSLGHQDNSPLHF
>TRBJ1-3|TRBV30|16|-
CAWSLQTGFPGNTIYF
>TRBJ2-4|TRBV6-5|13|TRBD1
CASRRTGANIQYF
>TRBJ1-1|TRBV9|13|-
CASSVYPNTEAFF
>TRBJ2-7|TRBV11-2|13|-
CASSLQTNYEQYF
>TRBJ2-7|TRBV2|12|-
CASSDDSLEQYF
>TRBJ1-4|TRBV30|13|-
CAWNTGLGEKLFF
>TRBJ2-1|TRBV30|13|-
CAWMGVSYNEQFF
>TRBJ2-2|TRBV5-1|14|-
CASSLGDHTGELFF
>TRBJ2-2|TRBV27|15|-
CASSPQGRNTGELFF
>TRBJ2-7|TRBV25-1|11|-
CASRTAYEQYF
>TRBJ2-2|TRBV2|14|-
CASRSGTNTGELFF
>TRBJ2-1|TRBV28|16|TRBD2
CASSFRTSGRADEQFF
>TRBJ1-5|TRBV5-1|13|-
CASSLVPDQPQHF
>TRBJ2-2|TRBV21-1|17|-
CASSTDPGQDNTGELFF
>TRBJ2-1|TRBV2|15|TRBD2
CASSPGTSGSGPTFF
>TRBJ1-5|TRBV2|12|-
CASSDWGRPQHF
>TRBJ2-1|TRBV6-1|13|-
CASSEERAWEQFF
>TRBJ2-7|TRBV29-1|14|-
CSARPRFGSYEQYF
>TRBJ2-1|TRBV6-6|15|TRBD2
CASSNGLAGGDEQFF
>TRBJ1-1|TRBV21-1|17|-
CASSKLGGQAVNTEAFF
>TRBJ1-2|TRBV6-5|14|TRBD1
CASSPLTGKGGYTF
>TRBJ2-6|TRBV9|16|TRBD1
CASSPGTGAGANVLTF
>TRBJ1-5|TRBV30|14|-
CAWSVPYSNQPQHF
>TRBJ1-3|TRBV29-1|14|-
CSVFNGGSGNTIYF
>TRBJ1-6|TRBV19|13|-
CASSIGKDSPLHF
>TRBJ2-7|TRBV6-6|16|TRBD2
CASSYSGLAGSYEQYF